This is a list of T cell receptor beta chains from one sample in a study of blood T cells in healthy people across ages. One entry per CDR3 protein, called by TCRdb with MiXCR from the 5' RACE reads. The top ten hold 20% to 25% of the sample, which has fewer than 2 million distinct CDR3 sequences, about 39% seen once. Input material: blood. The receptors stem from a human donor in good health. Each CDR3 is given with its conserved first and last residue. Fields, in order: clone size, J gene, V gene, D gene, CDR3 protein, CDR3 DNA. D genes are given only for firm matches. The size of a clone is reported for some rows only, either as once, few or many, or as a class for expanded clones.

clone_size: -; j_call: TRBJ2-1; v_call: TRBV20-1; d_call: -; cdr3_aa: CSARRDFSQQFF; cdr3_nt: TGCAGTGCTAGACGGGACTTTTCCCAGCAGTTCTTC
clone_size: few; j_call: TRBJ2-5; v_call: TRBV3-1; d_call: -; cdr3_aa: CASSHLAGPYQETQYF; cdr3_nt: TGTGCCAGCAGCCACTTGGCGGGACCGTACCAAGAGACCCAGTACTTC
clone_size: -; j_call: TRBJ1-2; v_call: TRBV4-3; d_call: TRBD1; cdr3_aa: CASSLLVEGADYGYTF; cdr3_nt: TGCGCCAGCAGCCTCTTAGTAGAGGGGGCAGACTATGGCTACACCTTC
clone_size: many; j_call: TRBJ2-3; v_call: TRBV6-4; d_call: -; cdr3_aa: CASSDSDTDTQYF; cdr3_nt: TGTGCCAGCAGTGACTCGGACACAGATACGCAGTATTTT
clone_size: few; j_call: TRBJ1-2; v_call: TRBV7-8; d_call: TRBD1; cdr3_aa: CASSLLEAGGYYGYTF; cdr3_nt: TGTGCCAGCAGCTTACTGGAAGCAGGGGGCTACTATGGCTACACCTTC
clone_size: -; j_call: TRBJ1-2; v_call: TRBV11-3; d_call: TRBD1; cdr3_aa: CASSLGRGLRSSYGYTF; cdr3_nt: TGTGCCAGCAGCTTAGGTAGGGGGCTACGATCCAGCTATGGCTACACCTTC
clone_size: -; j_call: TRBJ1-1; v_call: TRBV20-1; d_call: TRBD1; cdr3_aa: CSANDRGVDTEAFF; cdr3_nt: TGCAGTGCCAACGACAGGGGGGTAGACACTGAAGCTTTCTTT
clone_size: -; j_call: TRBJ2-1; v_call: TRBV29-1; d_call: -; cdr3_aa: CSVDGTGAYNEQFF; cdr3_nt: TGCAGCGTTGATGGGACGGGGGCCTACAATGAGCAGTTCTTC
clone_size: many; j_call: TRBJ2-7; v_call: TRBV5-1; d_call: TRBD2; cdr3_aa: CASSFSPKLAGLSYEQYF; cdr3_nt: TGCGCCAGCAGCTTTAGCCCCAAACTAGCGGGGCTCTCCTACGAGCAGTACTTC
clone_size: -; j_call: TRBJ1-4; v_call: TRBV9; d_call: TRBD1; cdr3_aa: CASSGPATGGGKLLF; cdr3_nt: TGTGCCAGCAGTGGACCAGCTACAGGGGGCGGAAAACTGTTGTTT
clone_size: once; j_call: TRBJ2-1; v_call: TRBV10-3; d_call: TRBD1; cdr3_aa: CAISATGTGSDNEQFF; cdr3_nt: TGTGCCATCAGTGCTACCGGGACAGGGTCCGACAATGAGCAGTTCTTC
clone_size: once; j_call: TRBJ1-5; v_call: TRBV10-3; d_call: -; cdr3_aa: CAISEFDDSGADQPQHF; cdr3_nt: TGTGCCATCAGTGAGTTCGATGACTCCGGGGCCGATCAGCCCCAGCATTTT
clone_size: -; j_call: TRBJ2-7; v_call: TRBV5-1; d_call: -; cdr3_aa: CASSLEGDRNEQYF; cdr3_nt: TGCGCCAGCAGCTTGGAGGGGGACCGCAACGAGCAGTACTTC
clone_size: few; j_call: TRBJ2-4; v_call: TRBV7-2; d_call: -; cdr3_aa: CTSSEGTKRYF; cdr3_nt: TGTACCAGCAGCGAAGGGACAAAACGGTACTTC
clone_size: many; j_call: TRBJ2-5; v_call: TRBV12-3/TRBV12-4; d_call: -; cdr3_aa: CASSSGEGTQYF; cdr3_nt: TGTGCCAGCAGTTCAGGGGAAGGGACCCAGTACTTC
clone_size: few; j_call: TRBJ2-7; v_call: TRBV7-3; d_call: -; cdr3_aa: CASSLTRVNEQYF; cdr3_nt: TGTGCCAGCAGCTTAACCAGGGTGAACGAGCAGTACTTC
clone_size: -; j_call: TRBJ2-1; v_call: TRBV7-3; d_call: TRBD2; cdr3_aa: CASSYTSACAYNEQFF; cdr3_nt: TGTGCCAGCAGCTACACTAGCGCGTGCGCCTACAATGAGCAGTTCTTC
clone_size: -; j_call: TRBJ2-7; v_call: TRBV6-5; d_call: -; cdr3_aa: CASSYSSGGTYEQYF; cdr3_nt: TGTGCCAGCAGTTACTCGTCAGGGGGGACCTACGAGCAGTACTTC
clone_size: -; j_call: TRBJ1-2; v_call: TRBV12-3/TRBV12-4; d_call: -; cdr3_aa: CTSSPNLRGGLRGYTF; cdr3_nt: TGTACCAGCAGTCCGAATCTCCGAGGGGGGCTGAGAGGCTACACCTTC
clone_size: -; j_call: TRBJ1-1; v_call: TRBV11-2; d_call: -; cdr3_aa: CASSLDPGPSEAFF; cdr3_nt: TGTGCCAGCAGCTTAGATCCGGGGCCATCCGAGGCTTTCTTT
clone_size: many; j_call: TRBJ1-2; v_call: TRBV20-1; d_call: TRBD1; cdr3_aa: CSSTGQGVFDGYTF; cdr3_nt: TGCAGTTCGACAGGACAGGGAGTATTTGATGGCTACACCTTC
clone_size: -; j_call: TRBJ1-2; v_call: TRBV12-3/TRBV12-4; d_call: -; cdr3_aa: CASSTHRLNDGYTF; cdr3_nt: TGTGCCAGCAGTACCCACAGGTTAAACGATGGCTACACCTTC